This T cell receptor beta chain was sequenced during a study of cytomegalovirus exposure and HLA in healthy donors. Study conclusions and caveats: HLA-A and HLA-B allele assignments for most subjects were reportedly predicted accurately using TCR beta sequences. An ancestry cluster, one associated with Asian ancestry, reportedly showed fewer N-insertions than the roughly 700-donor mean in a later analysis. The productive fraction for most TCR beta V segments was about 87% or about 30% in an earlier analysis.

13 Jbeta primers and 60 Vbeta primers were used for the PCR. Authors' processing steps: In a later analysis, of around 83 million unique beta chains, roughly 10 million appeared in at least two donors. Assay: immunoSEQ multiplex PCR; the TCRdb copy retains only in-frame clones and omits some. That table supplies the V and J calls and clone size; D and trimming were determined from the DNA. The sample contains 100,000 to 150,000 clones, around 80% of which appear only once. Turning to this clone: The target antigen is unknown.

Trimming cost V 1 base and J 8 bases, with 20 bases left between them. The CDR3 is made up of 17 amino acids. The germline gives CDR1 MGHRA, CDR2 YSYEKL. The gene calls are TRBV4-1 and TRBJ2-2, with D possibly TRBD1 on 5 matching bases. The source of this sequence is a man aged 25 to 45 in good health and CMV-seropositive. The source material was PBMCs. The CDR3 protein is CASSQVDMGLVRGELFF. The CDR3 bases are TGCGCCAGCAGCCAAGTGGACATGGGGTTGGTCCGAGGGGAGCTGTTTTTT.